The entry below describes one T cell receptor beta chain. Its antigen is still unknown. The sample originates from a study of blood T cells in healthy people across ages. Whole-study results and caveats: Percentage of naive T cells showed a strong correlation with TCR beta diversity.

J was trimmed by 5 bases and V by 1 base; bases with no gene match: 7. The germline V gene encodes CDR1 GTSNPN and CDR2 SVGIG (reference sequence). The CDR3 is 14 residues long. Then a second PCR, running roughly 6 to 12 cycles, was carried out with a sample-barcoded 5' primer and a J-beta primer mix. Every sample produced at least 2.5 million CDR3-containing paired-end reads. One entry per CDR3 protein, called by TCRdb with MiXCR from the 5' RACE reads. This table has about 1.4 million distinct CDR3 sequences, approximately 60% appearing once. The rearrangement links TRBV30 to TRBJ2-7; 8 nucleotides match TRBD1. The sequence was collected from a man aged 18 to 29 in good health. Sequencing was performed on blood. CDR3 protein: CAWSEGQGVDEQYF. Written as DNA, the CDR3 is TGTGCCTGGAGTGAAGGACAGGGTGTCGACGAGCAGTACTTC.